This TCR beta chain stems from a study of chemoradiotherapy in HPV16-positive cancers. Only in-frame clones appear in the TCRdb table, and some are missing; sequencing was by immunoSEQ multiplex PCR. The data hold tens of thousands of clones, with about 85% observed a single time. This CDR3 has 14 amino acids. The germline V gene has CDR1 SGHTA and CDR2 FQGNSA. V lost 2 bases, J lost 5 bases, and 12 bases lay in between. This sample comprised blood, obtained from a patient who underwent chemoradiotherapy. This chain joins TRBV7-2 and TRBJ2-5; D remains ambiguous. This TCR was sampled from a human donor with HPV-associated anogenital cancer. CDR3 in DNA: TGTGCCAGCAGCTTAAAAAAAACAACGGAGACCCAGTACTTC. Translated, it gives CASSLKKTTETQYF. Using reference TRBV7-2 and TRBJ2-5 for the parts outside the CDR3, the full variable domain is GAGVSQSPSNKVTEKGKDVELRCDPISGHTALYWYRQSLGQGLEFLIYFQGNSAPDKSGLPSDRFSAERTGGSVSTLTIQRTQQEDSAVYLCASSLKKTTETQYFGPGTRLLVL.